The 18 T cell receptor beta chains below were found in one sample sequenced in a study of T cells in Graves' hyperthyroidism and ophthalmopathy. What was amplified from RNA transcripts were TCR beta CDR3 regions. During a first-round RT-PCR of the TCR CDR3, the HTBI primer set was used. TCRdb reprocessed the multiplex PCR reads with MiXCR, giving one entry per CDR3 protein. The profile shows a few hundred thousand distinct CDR3 sequences, around 25% of them singletons. Sequencing used blood. The receptors derive from a man aged 45 to 65 with Graves' hyperthyroidism.

Concerning this clonotype itself: Since a much larger clone is just one base distant, this may be a read error. The V and J genes are TRBV29-1 and TRBJ2-7; D may be TRBD2 (5 bases). V lost 6 bases, J lost 5 bases, and 17 bases lay in between. Looked up from germline, CDR1 is SQVTM and CDR2 is ANQGSEA. The CDR3 runs 13 residues. The CDR3 spells CSVRLTGRHEQYF. The CDR3 coding sequence is TGCAGCGTCAGACTAACGGGTCGCCACGAGCAGTACTTC.

On this clonotype itself: A much larger clone differs by one base, so this may be a read error. The chain has TRBV11-1 and TRBJ2-5; perhaps TRBD1 as D (6 bases). Germline V gene lookup returns CDR1 SGHAT and CDR2 FQDESV (reference sequence). The CDR3 has 14 amino acids. The CDR3 protein is CASSFNRVGETLYF. CDR3 in DNA: TGTGCCAGCAGCTTCAACAGGGTGGGGGAGACCCTGTACTTC.

This clonotype came up once. The chain is built from TRBV6-1 and TRBJ2-1, with 8 bases lining up with TRBD2. V lost 5 bases and J lost 11; bases outside the gene matches: 5. Germline loops: CDR1 MNHNS, CDR2 SASEGT. The CDR3 covers 12 residues. The CDR3, as DNA: TGTGCCAGCAGTCAGGGACTAGTGCAGCAGTTCTTC. It is translated as CASSQGLVQQFF.

V gene TRBV3-1 combines with J gene TRBJ2-2; 7 positions agree with TRBD1. The CDR3 is 15 residues long. Germline trimming cut 5 bases from V and 1 base from J; bases unmatched to any gene: 4. CDR1 is LGHDT and CDR2 is YNNKEL in the germline V gene (reference sequence). The CDR3 loop reads CASSTGTENTGELFF. CDR3 sequence (DNA): TGTGCCAGCAGCACCGGGACAGAGAACACCGGGGAGCTGTTTTTT.

Many counts were recorded for this clonotype. The V and J genes are TRBV28 and TRBJ2-7, with TRBD1 matching over 9 bases. V lost 5 bases, J lost 6 bases, and 5 bases stayed unmatched. Germline assignment: CDR1 MDHEN and CDR2 SYDVKM. CDR3 size: 13 residues. The CDR3 DNA sequence: TGTGCCAGCAGTCCCGGGACAGGGATCGAGCAGTACTTC. Its translation: CASSPGTGIEQYF. The whole variable domain, filled in from reference TRBV28 and TRBJ2-7, reads DVKVTQSSRYLVKRTGEKVFLECVQDMDHENMFWYRQDPGLGLRLIYFSYDVKMKEKGDIPEGYSVSREKKERFSLILESASTNQTSMYLCASSPGTGIEQYFGPGTRLTVT.

The chain joins TRBV6-1 to TRBJ1-2; D perhaps matches TRBD1 (6 bases). Germline CDR1 is MNHNS and CDR2 is SASEGT. This CDR3 comprises 13 residues. V lost 5 bases and J lost 7, with 14 bases in between. The CDR3 sequence is CASSLSGVSGYTF. CDR3 nucleotides: TGTGCCAGCAGTCTGTCAGGGGTTTCTGGCTACACCTTC.

For this clonotype: A single base separates this from a much larger clone, so it may be a read error. The J gene is TRBJ2-7, the V gene TRBV7-3, with 7 bases identical to TRBD2. V dropped 2 bases and J dropped 7; count of bases not matched to a gene: 11. This CDR3 is 15 amino acids long. Germline V gene sequence: CDR1 SGHTA, CDR2 FQGTGA. CDR3 DNA sequence: TGTGCCAGCAGCTTAGGCTGGCGGGAGTTTAATGAGCAGTACTTC. Amino acid sequence: CASSLGWREFNEQYF.

The chain joins TRBV7-2 to TRBJ2-1, with 7 positions matching TRBD2. Per the germline V gene, CDR1 is SGHTA and CDR2 is FQGNSA. The CDR3 is 15 amino acids. Trimming at V came to 5 bases and at J to 3 bases, leaving 7 bases not matched to a gene. CDR3 coding DNA: TGTGCCAGCAGCCGGGGACTAACGCTCTACAATGAGCAGTTCTTC. Protein sequence: CASSRGLTLYNEQFF.

This clonotype was seen a few times. V usage is TRBV25-1 and J usage is TRBJ2-1; TRBD2 matches at 11 bases. The ends lost 1 base at V and 4 bases at J; junction bases unmatched: 3. Per the germline V gene, CDR1 is MGHDK and CDR2 is SYGVNS. CDR3 length: 16 residues. The chain's CDR3 is CASSESASGRYNEQFF. The CDR3 DNA reads TGTGCCAGCAGTGAATCGGCTAGCGGGAGGTACAATGAGCAGTTCTTC.

This clonotype was seen ten or more times. The chain joins TRBV2 to TRBJ1-4; 8 bases align to TRBD1. CDR1 SNHLY and CDR2 FYNNEI come from the germline V gene. The CDR3 spans 15 residues. V dropped 7 bases and J dropped 3; count of bases not matched to a gene: 7. This CDR3 reads CASKRQGKANEKLFF. For the CDR3, the DNA is TGTGCCAGCAAAAGACAGGGGAAAGCTAATGAAAAACTGTTTTTT.

This chain uses TRBV10-1 with TRBJ2-7; a weak D match, TRBD2 (6 bases). V lost 8 bases and J 5 bases, leaving 19 bases between the germline ends. This CDR3 region has 14 residues. CDR1 WNHNN and CDR2 SYGVQD come from the germline V gene (reference sequence). CDR3 in amino acids: CASGGLGGINEQYF. CDR3 nucleotide sequence: TGCGCCAGCGGGGGACTTGGGGGAATTAACGAGCAGTACTTC.

This clonotype appeared a few times. The rearrangement uses TRBV5-5 and TRBJ2-7, with 9 bases identical to TRBD2. The V gene's germline CDR1 is SGHKS and CDR2 YYEKEE (reference sequence). The length of the CDR3 is 18 residues. The V segment lost 0 bases and the J segment 3 bases; nucleotides outside the gene matches: 13. In DNA form, the CDR3 reads TGTGCCAGCAGCTTGGAGTTAGCGGGAGCCTTCGGGGTCTACGAGCAGTACTTC. Protein product: CASSLELAGAFGVYEQYF.

This clonotype was seen a handful of times. The chain combines TRBV30 with TRBJ1-6; 7 bases are shared with TRBD1. The CDR3 has 14 amino acids. The trim removed 3 bases at V and 6 bases at J, leaving 5 bases unmatched. Germline assignment: CDR1 GTSNPN and CDR2 SVGIG (reference sequence). The CDR3: CAWSRTGVNSPLHF. The CDR3 bases are TGTGCCTGGAGCCGAACAGGGGTTAATTCACCCCTCCACTTT.

The chain combines TRBV12-3 or TRBV12-4 with TRBJ1-1, with a possible D match to TRBD1 (5 bases). The CDR3 is 13 amino acids. Trimming took off 7 bases at V and 2 bases at J, with 11 bases between the two ends. The CDR3 protein is CASTLGVNTEAFF. CDR3 DNA sequence: TGTGCCAGCACCCTAGGGGTTAACACTGAAGCTTTCTTT.

J is TRBJ2-7 and V is TRBV3-1, with D perhaps TRBD1 or TRBD2 (5 bases each). The CDR3 is 12 residues long. Germline values: CDR1 LGHDT, CDR2 YNNKEL (reference sequence). Trimming took 4 bases from V and 4 from J, leaving 8 bases between them. CDR3 residues: CASSPREYEQYF. CDR3 DNA sequence: TGTGCCAGCAGCCCCAGGGAGTACGAGCAGTACTTC.

At least ten counts were recorded for this clonotype. The chain links TRBV2 to TRBJ2-3, with D perhaps matching TRBD1 (6 bases). The CDR3 has 17 residues. The ends were cut back, 11 bases at V and 0 bases at J, with 24 bases in the middle. Germline CDR1 reads SNHLY; CDR2 reads FYNNEI. The CDR3 region has the DNA TGTGCCGGACGTAGGCAGGGGTCGATGCTTAGCACAGATACGCAGTATTTT. It codes for CAGRRQGSMLSTDTQYF.

This clonotype was counted only a few times. The chain recombines TRBV12-3 or TRBV12-4 with TRBJ2-5; 8 bases are a match to TRBD1. The V gene end was trimmed by 2 bases and the J gene end by 4 bases; junction bases not matched to a gene: 3. CDR3 length: 14 residues. The CDR3 nucleotides are TGTGCCAGCAGTTTATTTGGACAGGGAGAGACCCAGTACTTC. Amino acid sequence: CASSLFGQGETQYF.

This clonotype was seen ten or more times. The V call is TRBV11-3, the J call TRBJ2-1; D gene uncertain. The V gene lost 1 base and the J gene lost 8 bases, with 9 bases spanning the gap. There are 13 residues in the CDR3. The germline gives CDR1 SGHNT, CDR2 YENEEA. DNA of the CDR3: TGTGCCAGCAGCTTAGGTCCTAGAGATGAGCAGTTCTTC. Its protein product is CASSLGPRDEQFF.